This TCR beta chain appears in the sequencing data of a study of regulatory T cells in long-lasting Graves disease. Time point noted: newly diagnosed GD, antithyroid drugs for less than 3 months. With RNA extracted from PBMCs as input, the TCR library was made. At least ten counts were recorded for this clonotype. The antigen is unknown. Per germline, CDR1 DFQATT and CDR2 SNEGSKA (reference sequence). The CDR3 has 14 amino acids. V shed 1 base and J shed 2 bases, with 12 bases lying between them. Arm-PCR of CDR3 regions and iRepertoire HTBI primers were the basis on which TCR beta libraries were built. TCRdb passed the multiplex PCR reads through MiXCR, listing each CDR3 protein once. The sample has around 250,000 distinct CDR3 sequences, about 17% seen once. Overall study results and limits: There were preferences for TRBV28, TRBJ1-2 and TRBJ2-5 in persistent disease.

The data also belong to a second study, concerning T cells in Graves' hyperthyroidism and ophthalmopathy. That source notes: Diagnosis relied on clinical symptoms, serum thyroxine and TRAb, thyroid ultrasound and orbital computed tomography. Carried out on the TCR CDR3, a first-round RT-PCR used the HTBI primer set. A model of 13 V-J features distinguished ophthalmopathy from stable hyperthyroidism.

The sequencing here drew on peripheral blood mononuclear cells (PBMCs), taken at new diagnosis, from a patient treated with antithyroid drugs. The rearrangement uses TRBV20-1 and TRBJ2-7; TRBD2 might be the D (7 bases). This receptor was taken from a woman under 40 with Graves disease. The CDR3 DNA is TGCAGTGCTAGAGCGGGGGGCAGGGCCTACGAGCAGTACTTC. This encodes CSARAGGRAYEQYF.